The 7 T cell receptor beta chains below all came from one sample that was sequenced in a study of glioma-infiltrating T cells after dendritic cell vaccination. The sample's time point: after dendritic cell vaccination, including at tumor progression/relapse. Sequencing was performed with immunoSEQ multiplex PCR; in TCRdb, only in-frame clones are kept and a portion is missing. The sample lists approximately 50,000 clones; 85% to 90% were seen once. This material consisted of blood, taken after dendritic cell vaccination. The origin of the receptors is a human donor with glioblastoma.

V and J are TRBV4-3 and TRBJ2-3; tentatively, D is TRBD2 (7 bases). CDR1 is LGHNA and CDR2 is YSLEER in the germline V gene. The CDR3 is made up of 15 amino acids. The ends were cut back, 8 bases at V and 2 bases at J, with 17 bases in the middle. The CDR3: CASRMGGADTDTQYF. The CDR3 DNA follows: TGCGCCAGCCGAATGGGGGGGGCCGACACAGATACGCAGTATTTT.

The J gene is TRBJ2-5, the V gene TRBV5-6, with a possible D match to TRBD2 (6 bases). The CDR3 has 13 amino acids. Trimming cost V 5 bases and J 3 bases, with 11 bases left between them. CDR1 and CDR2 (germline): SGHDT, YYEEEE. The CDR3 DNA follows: TGTGCCAGCAGATCCGGGAGAAAAGAGACCCAGTACTTC. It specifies CASRSGRKETQYF. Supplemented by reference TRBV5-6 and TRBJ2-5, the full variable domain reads DAGVTQSPTHLIKTRGQQVTLRCSPKSGHDTVSWYQQALGQGPQFIFQYYEEEERQRGNFPDRFSGHQFPNYSSELNVNALLLGDSALYLCASRSGRKETQYFGPGTRLLVL.

The CDR3 is CSGLLSDSDEQYF. Written as DNA, the CDR3 is TGCAGCGGTCTGTTATCCGACAGCGACGAGCAGTACTTC. The chain joins TRBV29-1 to TRBJ2-7, with D tentatively TRBD1 (5 bases). Trimming pared 7 bases from V and 5 bases from J, leaving 18 bases between. Germline values: CDR1 SQVTM, CDR2 ANQGSEA. The CDR3 extends over 13 amino acids.

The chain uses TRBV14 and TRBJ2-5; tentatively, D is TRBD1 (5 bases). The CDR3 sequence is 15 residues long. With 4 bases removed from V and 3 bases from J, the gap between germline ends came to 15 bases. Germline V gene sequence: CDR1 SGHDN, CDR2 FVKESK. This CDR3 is CASSPRVQKEETQYF. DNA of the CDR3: TGTGCCAGCAGCCCCAGGGTCCAGAAGGAAGAGACCCAGTACTTC.

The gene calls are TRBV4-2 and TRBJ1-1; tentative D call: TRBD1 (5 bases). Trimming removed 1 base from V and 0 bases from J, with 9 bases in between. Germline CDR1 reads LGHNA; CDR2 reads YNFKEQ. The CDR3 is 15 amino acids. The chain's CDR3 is CASSQGQRMNTEAFF. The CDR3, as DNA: TGTGCCAGCAGCCAAGGACAGCGAATGAACACTGAAGCTTTCTTT.

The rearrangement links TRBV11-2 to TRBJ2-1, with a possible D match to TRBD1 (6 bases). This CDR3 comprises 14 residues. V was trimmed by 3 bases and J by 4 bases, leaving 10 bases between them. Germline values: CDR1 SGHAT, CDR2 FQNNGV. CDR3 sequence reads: CASSFRDTYNEQFF. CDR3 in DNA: TGTGCCAGCAGCTTCCGGGACACTTACAATGAGCAGTTCTTC.

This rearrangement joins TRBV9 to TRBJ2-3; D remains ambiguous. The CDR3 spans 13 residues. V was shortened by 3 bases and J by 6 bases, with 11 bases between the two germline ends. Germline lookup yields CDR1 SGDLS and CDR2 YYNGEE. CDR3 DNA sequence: TGTGCCAGCAGCGAGCCCATGAGGGATACGCAGTATTTT. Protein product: CASSEPMRDTQYF. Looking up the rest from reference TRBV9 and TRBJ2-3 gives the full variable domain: DSGVTQTPKHLITATGQRVTLRCSPRSGDLSVYWYQQSLDQGLQFLIQYYNGEERAKGNILERFSAQQFPDLHSELNLSSLELGDSALYFCASSEPMRDTQYFGPGTRLTVL.